The T cell receptor beta chain described here comes from a study of T cell responses to AZD1222 COVID-19 vaccine. Study results and caveats: Spike as a whole was targeted by vaccine-associated CD4 TCRs, dominant at 160-218 and 743-854. Donors in the cohort were predominantly white British and more often female, and clonal diversity was possibly underestimated. It was only six AZD1222 recipients who were seropositive at baseline. Unmutated variant regions are reportedly targeted by nearly half of spike-specific TCRs.

Germline V gene data show CDR1 as LNHDA and CDR2 as SQIVND (reference sequence). The CDR3 is made up of 16 amino acids. Trimming pared 4 bases from V and 7 bases from J, leaving 22 bases between. Clones were sequenced by immunoSEQ multiplex PCR, and TCRdb holds only the in-frame ones, with some missing. Here the sample spans fewer than 200,000 clones, around 90% being singletons. As for this clone: Antigen unknown.

The chain has TRBV19 and TRBJ1-2, with D perhaps TRBD1 (5 bases). Sample: peripheral blood, taken on day 0 of MenACWY control vaccination. This receptor was obtained from an adult in good health. The CDR3 sequence: CASSTPSFPQGTGYTF. DNA for the CDR3: TGTGCCAGTAGTACTCCCTCCTTCCCGCAAGGGACTGGCTACACCTTC. The variable domain in full, completed from reference TRBV19 and TRBJ1-2, reads DGGITQSPKYLFRKEGQNVTLSCEQNLNHDAMYWYRQDPGQGLRLIYYSQIVNDFQKGDIAEGYSVSREKKESFPLTVTSAQKNPTAFYLCASSTPSFPQGTGYTFGSGTRLTVV.